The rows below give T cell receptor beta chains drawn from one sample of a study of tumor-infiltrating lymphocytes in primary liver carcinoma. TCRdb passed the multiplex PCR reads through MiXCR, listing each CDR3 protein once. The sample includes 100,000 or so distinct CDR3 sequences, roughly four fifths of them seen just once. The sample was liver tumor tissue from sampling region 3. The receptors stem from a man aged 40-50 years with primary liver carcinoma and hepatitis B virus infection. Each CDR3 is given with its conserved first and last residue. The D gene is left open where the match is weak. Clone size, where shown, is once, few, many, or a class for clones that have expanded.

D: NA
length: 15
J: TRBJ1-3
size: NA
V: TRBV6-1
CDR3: CVSSAWTASGNTIYF

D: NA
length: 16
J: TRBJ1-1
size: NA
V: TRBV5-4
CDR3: CASSLGGARRNTEDFF

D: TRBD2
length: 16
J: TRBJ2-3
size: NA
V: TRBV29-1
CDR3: CSVLGLAVISTDTQYF

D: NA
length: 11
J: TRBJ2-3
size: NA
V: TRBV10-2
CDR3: CASSHTGRQYF

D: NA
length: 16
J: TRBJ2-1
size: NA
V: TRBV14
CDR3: CASSAVAEWANNEQFF

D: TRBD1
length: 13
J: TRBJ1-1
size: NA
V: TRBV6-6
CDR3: CASSYTGGTEVFF

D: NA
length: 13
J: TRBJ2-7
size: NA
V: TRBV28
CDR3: CASSPAQDYQQYF

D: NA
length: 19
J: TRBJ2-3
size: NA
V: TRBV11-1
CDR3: CVSSSGESSVGARTDTQYF

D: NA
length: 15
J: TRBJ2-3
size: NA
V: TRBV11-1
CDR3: CASSLPKGNTDTQYF

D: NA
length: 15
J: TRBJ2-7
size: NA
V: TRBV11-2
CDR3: CASSSRQLYAREQYF

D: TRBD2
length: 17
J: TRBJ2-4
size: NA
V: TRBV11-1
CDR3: CVSSVPGASGTKNIQYF

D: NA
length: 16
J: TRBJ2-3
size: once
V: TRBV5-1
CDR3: CASNLNGPTSTDTQYF

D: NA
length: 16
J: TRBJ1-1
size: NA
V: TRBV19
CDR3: CASSLAGGEGNTEAFF

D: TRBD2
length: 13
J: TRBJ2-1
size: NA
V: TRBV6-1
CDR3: CASSHGLAIEQLF

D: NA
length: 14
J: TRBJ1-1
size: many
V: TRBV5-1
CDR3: CASSLETANTEAFF

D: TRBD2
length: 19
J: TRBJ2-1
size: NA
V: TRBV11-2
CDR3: CARSLQWVPGTSGSHEQFF

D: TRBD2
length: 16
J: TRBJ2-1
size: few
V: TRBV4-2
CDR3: CASSQEEPGGYNEQFF

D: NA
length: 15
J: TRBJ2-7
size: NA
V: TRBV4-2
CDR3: CASSQARTATYEQYF

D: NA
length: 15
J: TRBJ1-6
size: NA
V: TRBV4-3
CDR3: CASSQEQFYNSPLHF

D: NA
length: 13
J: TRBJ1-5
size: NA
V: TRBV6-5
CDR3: CASSYSPQEPQHF

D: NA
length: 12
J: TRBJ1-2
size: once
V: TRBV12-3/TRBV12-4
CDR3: CASSSLSSGYIF

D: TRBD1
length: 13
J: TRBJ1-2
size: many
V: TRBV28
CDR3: CASSPGQRYGYTF

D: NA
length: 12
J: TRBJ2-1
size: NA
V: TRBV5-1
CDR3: CASGLYSGEQFF

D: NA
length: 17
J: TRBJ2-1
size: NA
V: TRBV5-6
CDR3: CASSLMPCGPSYNEQFF

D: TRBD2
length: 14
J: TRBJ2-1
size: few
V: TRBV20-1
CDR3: CSASFRTSINEQFF

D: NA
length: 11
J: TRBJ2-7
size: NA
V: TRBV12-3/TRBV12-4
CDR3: CASSTSYEQYF

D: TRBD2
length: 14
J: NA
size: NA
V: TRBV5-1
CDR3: CTSSSGLAVYEQFF

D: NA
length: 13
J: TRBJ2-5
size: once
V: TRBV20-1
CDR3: CSASSSSGEAQYF

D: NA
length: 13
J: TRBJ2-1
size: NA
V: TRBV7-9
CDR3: CASSFQGYNEQFF

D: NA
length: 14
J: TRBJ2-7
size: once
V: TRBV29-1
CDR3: CSVEDSTPSYEQYF

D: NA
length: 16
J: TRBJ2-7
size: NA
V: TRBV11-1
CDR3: CASSMRVRASLGEHYF

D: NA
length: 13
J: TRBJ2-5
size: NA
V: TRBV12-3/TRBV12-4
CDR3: CVSSLVGVETQHF

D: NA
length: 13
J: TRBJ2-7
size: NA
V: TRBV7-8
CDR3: CVSSFTSTNEQYF

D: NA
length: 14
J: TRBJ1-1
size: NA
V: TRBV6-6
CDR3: CACSYQEVYAEAFF

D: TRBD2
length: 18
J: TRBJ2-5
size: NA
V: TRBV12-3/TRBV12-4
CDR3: CASRWGLAGEEVREAQYF

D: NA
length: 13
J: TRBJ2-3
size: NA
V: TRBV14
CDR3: CANSPGYTDTQYF

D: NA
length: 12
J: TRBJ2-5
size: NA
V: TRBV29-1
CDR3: CSLLDRGETQYF

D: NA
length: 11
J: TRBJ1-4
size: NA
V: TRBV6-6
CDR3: CGSSFGGKLFF

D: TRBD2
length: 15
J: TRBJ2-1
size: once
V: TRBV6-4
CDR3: CASSDSSGGYNELFF

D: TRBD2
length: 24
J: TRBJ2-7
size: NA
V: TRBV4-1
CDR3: CASSRIEGQGRPTGTSGRMYEKYF

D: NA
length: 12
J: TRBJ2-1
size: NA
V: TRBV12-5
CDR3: CASGLQVDEQFF

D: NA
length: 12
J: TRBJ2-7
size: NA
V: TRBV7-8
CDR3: CGSSSCDYEQYF

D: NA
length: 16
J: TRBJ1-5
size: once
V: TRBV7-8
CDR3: CPSSLVDRAIDQPQHF

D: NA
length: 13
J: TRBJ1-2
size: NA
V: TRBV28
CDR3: CSSSLVTDYVYTF

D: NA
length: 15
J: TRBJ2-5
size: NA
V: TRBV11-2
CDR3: CASSAGSAPGVTHYF

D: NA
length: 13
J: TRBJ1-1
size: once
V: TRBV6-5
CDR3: CASSRTGETKTFF

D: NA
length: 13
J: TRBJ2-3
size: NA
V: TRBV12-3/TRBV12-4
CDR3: CAGSLGGVSTQYF

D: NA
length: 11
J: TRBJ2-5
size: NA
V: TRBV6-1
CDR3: CASSESSTQYF

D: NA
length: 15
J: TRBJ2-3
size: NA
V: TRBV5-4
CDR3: CASSLGGPKRDTQYF

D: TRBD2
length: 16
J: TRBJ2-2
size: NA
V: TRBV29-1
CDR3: CSFAGLAATNTGELFF

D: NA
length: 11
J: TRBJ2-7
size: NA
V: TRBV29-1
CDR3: CSVRDTNEQYF

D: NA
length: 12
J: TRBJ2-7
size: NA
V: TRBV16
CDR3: CASSEISGEQYF

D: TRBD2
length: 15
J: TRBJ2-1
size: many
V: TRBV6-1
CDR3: CASSAQLAGVNEQFF

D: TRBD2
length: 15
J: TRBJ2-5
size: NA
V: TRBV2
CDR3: CASSQLAAGQETQYF

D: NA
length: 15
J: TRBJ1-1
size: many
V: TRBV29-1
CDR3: CSVGPGWGMNTEAFF

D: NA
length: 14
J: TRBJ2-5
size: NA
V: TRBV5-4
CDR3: CASNPAQVGGTQYF

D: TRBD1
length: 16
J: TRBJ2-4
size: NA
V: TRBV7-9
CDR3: CASSSQGTQVKNIWYF

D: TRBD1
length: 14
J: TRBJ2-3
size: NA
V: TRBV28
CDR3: CTSSFDRVTDTQYF

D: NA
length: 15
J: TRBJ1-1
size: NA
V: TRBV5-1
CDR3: CASNLAGGARTEALF